The 9 T cell receptor beta chains presented below share a single source sample, sequenced in a study of T-cell reconstitution after alpha-beta-depleted transplantation in children. Preparation of the TCRbeta library was carried out with unique molecular identifiers. TCRdb processed the PCR reads anew with MiXCR; each CDR3 protein has one entry. The sample has about 120,000 distinct CDR3 sequences; about 9.3% are singletons. This specimen was PBMCs, taken before TCRalphabeta/CD19-depleted stem cell transplant. The receptors shown here come from a boy aged 2 to 10 with acute lymphoblastic leukemia, due to receive a stem cell transplant.

This clonotype was picked up many times. One junction end disagrees with the germline gene, perhaps due to a read error. J is TRBJ2-7 and V is TRBV7-7; D perhaps matches TRBD2 (5 bases). Germline V CDR1 and CDR2: SSHAT, FNYEAQ (reference sequence). There are 16 residues in the CDR3. The CDR3 nucleotides read TGTGCTAGCAGCCGCCAAAGAGCGGCTCGGCCCTACGAGCAGTACTTC. Translated, it gives CASSRQRAARPYEQYF.

This clonotype was detected only a few times. The chain recombines TRBV28 with TRBJ2-5, with 15 positions matching TRBD2. The CDR3 length is 20 residues. J lost 1 base, V lost 4 bases, and 13 bases had no gene match. Per germline, CDR1 MDHEN and CDR2 SYDVKM. In nucleotides, the CDR3 is TGTGCCAGCAGTTCGGGGGTGAGGACTAGCGGGAGGGCCCCCCAAGAGACCCAGTACTTC. It yields the protein CASSSGVRTSGRAPQETQYF.

V is TRBV7-9 and J is TRBJ2-3; maybe TRBD2 (6 bases). The CDR3 runs to 16 residues. Trimming pared 4 bases from V and 2 bases from J, leaving 16 bases between. CDR1 is SEHNR and CDR2 is FQNEAQ in the germline V gene (reference sequence). The CDR3 bases are TGTGCCAGCAGCTGGATGCAACGGGAGCACACAGATACGCAGTATTTT. It is translated as CASSWMQREHTDTQYF.

This clonotype was found a few times. The V gene is TRBV28, the J gene TRBJ2-5; 12 bases map to TRBD2. Germline V gene lookup returns CDR1 MDHEN and CDR2 SYDVKM. After removal of 4 bases from V and 5 bases from J, the junction contained 11 bases not matched to a gene. CDR3 size: 17 residues. As DNA, the CDR3 is TGTGCCAGCAGTTCAAGCTCTAGCGGGAGGGCCCGGGAGACCCAGTACTTC. Its protein product is CASSSSSSGRARETQYF.

The chain joins TRBV29-1 to TRBJ2-7; 9 bases are shared with TRBD1. Germline CDR1 and CDR2: SQVTM and ANQGSEA. The CDR3 is made up of 12 amino acids. The V and J ends lost 6 bases and 2 bases, in that order; junction bases with no gene match: 2. CDR3 nucleotide sequence: TGCAGCGTGACAGGGGGGGCCTACGAGCAGTACTTC. This translates into CSVTGGAYEQYF.

Only a few counts were recorded for this clonotype. The V call is TRBV6-6, the J call TRBJ1-1; TRBD1 is a possible D gene (6 bases). The CDR3 is 16 residues long. From germline, CDR1 is MNHNY and CDR2 SVGAGI (reference sequence). The germline V and J ends were trimmed by 6 bases and 0 bases, with 17 bases remaining between them. As DNA, the CDR3 is TGTGCCAGCAGGCGAGCTGGACAGTTCATGAACACTGAAGCTTTCTTT. This sequence encodes CASRRAGQFMNTEAFF.

This clonotype has only a few counts. This chain uses TRBV29-1 with TRBJ2-1; D remains ambiguous. The V end was cut by 5 bases, the J end by 7 bases, with 12 bases between. The CDR3 is 12 residues long. Germline-derived CDR1 and CDR2 are SQVTM and ANQGSEA. The CDR3 DNA reads TGCAGCGTTCTAGGTTTTAGGAATGAGCAGTTCTTC. This encodes CSVLGFRNEQFF.

This sequence joins TRBV27 and TRBJ2-6; 7 bases map to TRBD2. CDR3 size: 18 residues. In germline, CDR1 is MNHEY, CDR2 SMNVEV (reference sequence). With V trimmed by 8 bases and J by 0 bases, 13 bases remained unmatched. For the CDR3, the DNA is TGTGCCAGCCTATCTTGGGGGGGAGGGCCCTCTGGGGCCAACGTCCTGACTTTC. As protein: CASLSWGGGPSGANVLTF.

This clonotype was seen at least ten times. V and J are TRBV5-1 and TRBJ2-5; 9 bases agree with TRBD2. Trimming removed 6 bases from V and 4 bases from J; junction bases left unmatched: 19. The CDR3 covers 18 residues. The germline gives CDR1 SGHRS, CDR2 YFSETQ. CDR3 nucleotides: TGCGCCAGCACCGCCTTGGGTAGCGGGAGAGGAGGGTCAGAGACCCAGTACTTC. It is translated as CASTALGSGRGGSETQYF.